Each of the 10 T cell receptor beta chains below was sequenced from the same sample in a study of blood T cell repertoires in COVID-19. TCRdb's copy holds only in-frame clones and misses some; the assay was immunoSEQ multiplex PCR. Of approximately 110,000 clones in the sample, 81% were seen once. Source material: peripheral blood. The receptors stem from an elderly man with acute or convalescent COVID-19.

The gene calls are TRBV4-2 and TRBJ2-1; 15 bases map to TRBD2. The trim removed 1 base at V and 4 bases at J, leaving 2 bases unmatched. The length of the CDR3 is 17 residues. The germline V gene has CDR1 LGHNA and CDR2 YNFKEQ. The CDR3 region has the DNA TGTGCCAGCAGCCAAGCCGGGACTAGCGGGGGGTACAATGAGCAGTTCTTC. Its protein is CASSQAGTSGGYNEQFF.

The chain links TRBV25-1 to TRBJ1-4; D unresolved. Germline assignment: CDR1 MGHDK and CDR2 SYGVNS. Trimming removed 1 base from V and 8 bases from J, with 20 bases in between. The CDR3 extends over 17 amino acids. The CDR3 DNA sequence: TGTGCCAGCAGTGAATGGGCAGGATCGCTCCCCCGGGAAAAACTGTTTTTT. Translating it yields CASSEWAGSLPREKLFF.

CDR3 sequence (DNA): TGTGCCACCAGCAGAGATAGTGAAAAACTGTTTTTT. It specifies CATSRDSEKLFF. The chain joins TRBV15 to TRBJ1-4; no reliable D call. Germline CDR1 reads LNHNV; CDR2 reads YYDKDF (reference sequence). CDR3 length: 12 residues. V was cut by 0 bases and J by 7 bases, with 3 bases left in between.

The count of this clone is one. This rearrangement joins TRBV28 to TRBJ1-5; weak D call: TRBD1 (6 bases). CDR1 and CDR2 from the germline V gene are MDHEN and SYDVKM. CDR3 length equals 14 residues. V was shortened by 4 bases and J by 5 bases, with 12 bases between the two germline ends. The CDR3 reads CASSSGTQDQPQHF. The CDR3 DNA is TGTGCCAGCAGTTCCGGGACACAGGATCAGCCCCAGCATTTT.

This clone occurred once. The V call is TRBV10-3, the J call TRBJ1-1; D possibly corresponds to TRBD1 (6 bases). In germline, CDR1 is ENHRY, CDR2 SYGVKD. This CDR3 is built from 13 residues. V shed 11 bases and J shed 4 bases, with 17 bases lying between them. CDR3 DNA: TGTGCCTCGGAGGGGGGGCCGGGCACTGAAGCTTTCTTT. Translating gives CASEGGPGTEAFF.

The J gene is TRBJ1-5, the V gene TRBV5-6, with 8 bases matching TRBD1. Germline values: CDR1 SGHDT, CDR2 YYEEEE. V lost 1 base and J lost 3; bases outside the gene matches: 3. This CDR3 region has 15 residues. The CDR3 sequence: CASSLWTGINQPQHF. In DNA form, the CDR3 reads TGTGCCAGCAGCTTGTGGACAGGGATCAATCAGCCCCAGCATTTT.

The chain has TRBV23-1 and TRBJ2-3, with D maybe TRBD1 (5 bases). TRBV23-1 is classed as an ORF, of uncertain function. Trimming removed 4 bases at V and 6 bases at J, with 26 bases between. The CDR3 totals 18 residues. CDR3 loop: CASSLACPAGLLTDTQYF. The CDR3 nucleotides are TGCGCCAGCAGTCTCGCCTGCCCGGCAGGGCTCTTAACTGATACGCAGTATTTT.

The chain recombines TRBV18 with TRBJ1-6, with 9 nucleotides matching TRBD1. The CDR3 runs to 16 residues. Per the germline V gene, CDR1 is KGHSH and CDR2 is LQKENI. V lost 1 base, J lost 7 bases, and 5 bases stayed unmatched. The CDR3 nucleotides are TGTGCCAGCTCACCACGACAGGGACAGGGAAATTCACCCCTCCACTTT. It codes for CASSPRQGQGNSPLHF.

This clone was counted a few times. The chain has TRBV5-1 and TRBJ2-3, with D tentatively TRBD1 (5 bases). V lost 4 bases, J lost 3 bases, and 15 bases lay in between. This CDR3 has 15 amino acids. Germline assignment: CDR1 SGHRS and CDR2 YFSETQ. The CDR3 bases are TGCGCCAGCAGCACCAACCGGGCAGGGACAGATACGCAGTATTTT. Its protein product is CASSTNRAGTDTQYF.

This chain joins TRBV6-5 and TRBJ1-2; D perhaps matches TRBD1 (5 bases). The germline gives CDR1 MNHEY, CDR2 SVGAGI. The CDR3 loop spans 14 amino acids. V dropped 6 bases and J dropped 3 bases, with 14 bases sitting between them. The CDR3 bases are TGTGCCAGCAGACCCTCAGGGAAACACTATGGCTACACCTTC. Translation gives CASRPSGKHYGYTF.